These T cell receptor beta chains were read from a single sample in a study of cytomegalovirus exposure and HLA in healthy donors. Sequenced by immunoSEQ multiplex PCR; TCRdb stores in-frame clones only, minus some. The sample has more than 140,000 clones; approximately 88% are singletons. Specimen: PBMCs. These receptor sequences come from a woman between 18 and 29 years old in good health and CMV-seropositive. Both conserved end residues are part of each CDR3.

j_gene	v_gene	CDR3aa
TRBJ2-1	TRBV11-2	CASTKAMVREFTHNEQFF
TRBJ2-7	TRBV15	CATSRGGELPYEQYF
TRBJ1-2	TRBV19	CASRDRGLTPNGYTF
TRBJ2-7	TRBV29-1	CSVVTDRGAHEQYF
TRBJ2-1	TRBV25-1	CASSETEYNEQFF
TRBJ1-1	TRBV19	CASSTEHRARNTEAFF
TRBJ1-1	TRBV18	CASSPRRSSNTEAFF
TRBJ2-7	TRBV7-9	CASSQLAGAYEQYF
TRBJ1-1	TRBV19	CASRPPRQEENTEAFF
TRBJ2-1	TRBV15	CATSRGDGEADEQFF
TRBJ2-7	TRBV10-3	CAISESRTRYSYEQYF
TRBJ2-5	TRBV5-1	CASRVSGRETQYF
TRBJ2-3	TRBV2	CASSVTSGTTDTQYF
TRBJ1-1	TRBV5-6	CASSYAWTANTEAFF
TRBJ1-1	TRBV28	CASSLNRRMNTEAFF
TRBJ2-7	TRBV30	CAWRGAASYEQYF